This T cell receptor beta chain originates from a study of PD-1 blockade in classical Hodgkin lymphoma. The germline V and J ends were trimmed by 5 bases and 7 bases, with 15 bases remaining between them. CDR1 is MNHNY, CDR2 SVGAGI, per germline (reference sequence). This CDR3 contains 14 residues. The method was immunoSEQ multiplex PCR; TCRdb's version includes in-frame clones alone and lacks a portion of them. This repertoire shows tens of thousands of clones, around 76% found once; its top ten account for approximately 12%. Indicated time point: cycle 4 day 1 (C4D1), after six to seven weeks of nivolumab. In every patient, relapse followed autologous stem cell transplantation, while exposure to brentuximab vedotin differed. Reported best responses ranged across complete response, partial response or progressive disease.

The chain couples TRBV6-6 to TRBJ1-5, with D unresolved. This TCR was sampled from a human donor with classical Hodgkin lymphoma. This specimen consisted of peripheral blood mononuclear cells (PBMCs), obtained before the fourth cycle of nivolumab. The DNA for the CDR3 is TGTGCCAGCAGTCCGGACGTCTGGGCCCAGCCCCAGCATTTT. Protein product: CASSPDVWAQPQHF.